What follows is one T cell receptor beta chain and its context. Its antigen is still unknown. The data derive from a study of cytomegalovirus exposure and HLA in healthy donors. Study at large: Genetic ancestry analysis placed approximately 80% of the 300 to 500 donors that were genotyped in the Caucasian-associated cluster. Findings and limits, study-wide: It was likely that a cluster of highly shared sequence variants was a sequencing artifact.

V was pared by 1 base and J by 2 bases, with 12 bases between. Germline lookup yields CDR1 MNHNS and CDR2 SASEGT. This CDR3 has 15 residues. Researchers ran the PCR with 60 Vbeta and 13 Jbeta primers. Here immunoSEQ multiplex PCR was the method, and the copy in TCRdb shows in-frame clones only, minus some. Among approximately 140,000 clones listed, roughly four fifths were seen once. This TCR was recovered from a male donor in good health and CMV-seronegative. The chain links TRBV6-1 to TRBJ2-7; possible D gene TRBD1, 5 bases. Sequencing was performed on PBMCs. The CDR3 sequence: CASSEGGRAPYEQYF. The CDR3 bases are TGTGCCAGCAGTGAAGGGGGCAGGGCCCCCTACGAGCAGTACTTC.